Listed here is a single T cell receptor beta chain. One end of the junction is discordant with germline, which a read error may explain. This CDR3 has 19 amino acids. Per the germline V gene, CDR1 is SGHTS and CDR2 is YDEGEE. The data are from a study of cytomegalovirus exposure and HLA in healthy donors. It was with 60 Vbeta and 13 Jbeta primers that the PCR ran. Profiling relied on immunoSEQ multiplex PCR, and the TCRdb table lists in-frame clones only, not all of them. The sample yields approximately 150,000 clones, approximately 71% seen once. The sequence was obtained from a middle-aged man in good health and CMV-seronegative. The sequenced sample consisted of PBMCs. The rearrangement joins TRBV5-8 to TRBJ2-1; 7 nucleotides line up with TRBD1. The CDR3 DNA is TGTGCCAGCAGCTTGGCCAAGGGGGCCCGGGACCGCTGGAGGAATGGGCAGTTCTTC. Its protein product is CASSLAKGARDRWRNGQFF.